Each of the 21 T cell receptor beta chains below was sequenced from the same sample in a study of T-cell reconstitution after alpha-beta-depleted transplantation in children (dated by TCRdb to the mid-2010s). This specimen's treatment or condition label, interpreted: allogeneic hematopoietic cell transplantation with graft depleted of TCRalphabeta T cells and CD19 B cells. To prepare the library, PCR was applied. The data were produced on an Illumina HiSeq 2500. Molecular barcoding was employed in the preparation of TCR libraries, with unique molecular identifiers being used to normalize TCRbeta repertoire quantification. TCRdb trimmed the raw reads at Q25, called clones with MiXCR and kept productive beta chains. Under each unique CDR3 protein, matching rows form one entry showing the most common genes and DNA. Here the sample has nearly 250,000 distinct CDR3 sequences; around 8% occur a single time. Of the sample, nearly 6.5% is held by the ten largest clones.

The source material was PBMCs, mostly from graft donor cells, sampled 180 days after TCRalphabeta/CD19-depleted stem cell transplant. The receptors were sampled from a male patient younger than 18 who had a stem cell transplant for acute lymphoblastic leukemia, so the T cells may come from the graft donor.

This clonotype was recorded at least ten times. The genes are TRBV5-6 and TRBJ2-1; TRBD1 might be the D (6 bases). This CDR3 comprises 12 residues. V lost 3 bases and J lost 8, with 9 bases in between. Per germline, CDR1 SGHDT and CDR2 YYEEEE. The CDR3 DNA follows: TGTGCCAGCAGCTCGGACAGATATGAGCAGTTCTTC. It translates to CASSSDRYEQFF.

Ten or more counts support this clonotype. In DNA form, the CDR3 reads TGTGCCAGCAGTTACCTATGGACTGAAGCTTTCTTT. Amino acid sequence: CASSYLWTEAFF. The chain joins TRBV6-2 or TRBV6-3 to TRBJ1-1; D uncertain. This CDR3 is built from 12 residues. Germline loops: CDR1 MNHEY, CDR2 SVGEGT. V lost 2 bases to trimming and J lost 5 bases, with 6 bases between them.

Concerning this clonotype itself: A much larger clone differs by one base, so this may be a read error. V gene TRBV6-1 combines with J gene TRBJ1-1; D possibly corresponds to TRBD1 (6 bases). The germline CDR1 and CDR2 sequences are MNHNS and SASEGT. This CDR3 has 16 residues. V was cut by 6 bases and J by 5 bases, with 22 bases left in between. The CDR3 reads CASSAGMRDTGTEAFF. CDR3 in DNA: TGTGCCAGCAGCGCCGGGATGCGGGACACGGGTACTGAAGCTTTCTTT.

The CDR3 sequence is CASSQDTGYTF. CDR3 nucleotide sequence: TGTGCCAGCAGCCAAGACACTGGCTACACCTTC. This chain uses TRBV3-1 with TRBJ1-2, with D unresolved. There are 11 residues in the CDR3. Germline V lookup: CDR1 LGHDT, CDR2 YNNKEL (reference sequence). V dropped 0 bases and J dropped 7 bases, with 3 bases sitting between them.

This clonotype was recorded at least ten times. The chain links TRBV20-1 to TRBJ2-1; unclear D gene. CDR1 DFQATT and CDR2 SNEGSKA come from the germline V gene (reference sequence). CDR3 length equals 14 residues. V was shortened by 5 bases and J by 5 bases, with 16 bases between the two germline ends. CDR3: CSAFPTYIHNEQFF. The CDR3 bases are TGCAGTGCTTTTCCGACTTACATTCACAATGAGCAGTTCTTC.

This clonotype was detected many times. This chain joins TRBV28 and TRBJ2-7; no definite D call. CDR3 length equals 14 residues. Trimming pared 7 bases from V and 3 bases from J, leaving 16 bases between. Germline CDR1 reads MDHEN; CDR2 reads SYDVKM. The DNA for the CDR3 is TGTGCCAGCACTACAACAAGGAGCCTCTACGAGCAGTACTTC. Translated, it gives CASTTTRSLYEQYF.

This clonotype was seen many times. This chain uses TRBV7-6 with TRBJ2-3; 13 bases agree with TRBD2. The CDR3 runs 17 residues. Germline CDR1 reads SGHVS; CDR2 reads FNYEAQ. With V trimmed by 5 bases and J by 3 bases, 8 bases remained unmatched. This chain's CDR3 is CASSPLLAGGRTDTQYF. The CDR3, as DNA: TGTGCCAGCAGCCCCCTACTAGCGGGGGGGCGGACAGATACGCAGTATTTT.

This clonotype was picked up many times. The chain recombines TRBV20-1 with TRBJ2-5; tentatively, D is TRBD2 (6 bases). The CDR3 loop spans 13 amino acids. V lost 4 bases and J lost 5, with 14 bases in between. Germline CDR1 is DFQATT and CDR2 is SNEGSKA (reference sequence). The DNA of the CDR3 is TGCAGTGCTACTCGACTAGTCGCGGAGACCCAGTACTTC. This translates into CSATRLVAETQYF.

There are many counts of this clonotype. The V gene is TRBV10-2, the J gene TRBJ2-7; possibly TRBD1 for D (6 bases). Germline V gives CDR1 WSHSY, CDR2 SAAADI. Trimming left V 2 bases short and J 3 bases short, with 17 bases between. This CDR3 comprises 16 residues. The CDR3 coding sequence is TGCGCCAGCAGTGAGCCAATCGACAGGACTCACTACGAGCAGTACTTC. It codes for CASSEPIDRTHYEQYF.

This clonotype was detected many times. The genes are TRBV18 and TRBJ2-7; the D gene is possibly TRBD1 (5 bases). V lost 2 bases and J 3 bases, leaving 11 bases between the germline ends. CDR3 size: 14 residues. CDR1 and CDR2 from the germline V gene are KGHSH and LQKENI. CDR3 nucleotide sequence: TGTGCCAGCTCACCATTACCGACAGACTACGAGCAGTACTTC. Residues: CASSPLPTDYEQYF.

At least ten counts were recorded for this clonotype. The V and J genes are TRBV6-5 and TRBJ2-5; TRBD1 agrees at 9 bases. The CDR3 is made up of 14 amino acids. CDR1 MNHEY and CDR2 SVGAGI come from the germline V gene. Trimming at V came to 5 bases and at J to 5 bases, leaving 6 bases not matched to a gene. The CDR3 DNA reads as TGTGCCAGCAGTATGTGGGACAGGGTCGAGACCCAGTACTTC. Translating gives CASSMWDRVETQYF.

V usage is TRBV5-6 and J usage is TRBJ2-3; D is unclear. V was clipped by 4 bases and J by 4 bases, with 10 bases between them. CDR3 length: 13 residues. The V gene's germline CDR1 is SGHDT and CDR2 YYEEEE. CDR3 sequence: CASSLIGADTQYF. The CDR3 bases are TGTGCCAGCAGCCTAATTGGCGCAGATACGCAGTATTTT.

This clonotype was observed many times. The chain combines TRBV5-1 with TRBJ2-2; D remains unclear. The CDR3 covers 20 residues. Germline loops: CDR1 SGHRS, CDR2 YFSETQ. The V and J ends lost 0 bases and 1 base respectively, with 22 bases between them. The DNA for the CDR3 is TGCGCCAGCAGCTTGGCCGGTGGGCCAACGAGCAGCCAGAACACCGGGGAGCTGTTTTTT. As protein: CASSLAGGPTSSQNTGELFF.

This clonotype was detected ten times or more. The V call is TRBV5-1, the J call TRBJ2-7, with TRBD2 identical over 11 bases. The germline V gene encodes CDR1 SGHRS and CDR2 YFSETQ. Trimming at V came to 7 bases and at J to 4 bases, leaving 10 bases not matched to a gene. This CDR3 is 15 amino acids long. The CDR3: CASALAGAQNYEQYF. Written as DNA, the CDR3 is TGCGCCAGCGCACTAGCGGGGGCCCAAAATTACGAGCAGTACTTC.

This clonotype was observed at least ten times. The J gene is TRBJ2-1, the V gene TRBV11-3; 8 positions match TRBD2. The junction had 4 bases not matched to a gene; V was cut back by 5 bases and J by 4 bases. The CDR3 has 14 residues. From germline, CDR1 is SGHNT and CDR2 YENEEA. The CDR3 bases are TGTGCCAGCAGCATTAGCGGGACTTACAATGAGCAGTTCTTC. This gives the protein CASSISGTYNEQFF.

This clonotype was seen many times. The V call is TRBV24-1, the J call TRBJ2-5; 9 nucleotides match TRBD1. Germline CDR1 and CDR2: KGHDR and SFDVKD. The V and J ends lost 3 bases and 2 bases, in that order; junction bases with no gene match: 3. The CDR3 has 15 amino acids. This CDR3 is CATSDAGQGQETQYF. CDR3 coding DNA: TGTGCCACCAGTGATGCCGGACAGGGGCAAGAGACCCAGTACTTC.

This clonotype was observed at least ten times. V usage is TRBV6-1 and J usage is TRBJ2-7, with 7 bases identical to TRBD1. The CDR3 extends over 14 amino acids. Losses at the gene ends were 6 bases for V and 6 bases for J; bases not matched to a gene: 11. CDR1 is MNHNS, CDR2 SASEGT, per germline. CDR3 sequence: CASSVTGYLLEQYF. As DNA, the CDR3 is TGTGCCAGCAGCGTGACAGGGTACCTCCTCGAGCAGTACTTC.

This clonotype was seen repeatedly, ten times or more. This chain connects TRBV4-1 to TRBJ2-7; possible D gene TRBD2, 5 bases. The CDR3 has 15 residues. The germline V gene encodes CDR1 MGHRA and CDR2 YSYEKL. Trimming pared 0 bases from V and 3 bases from J, leaving 12 bases between. In DNA form, the CDR3 reads TGCGCCAGCAGCCAAGAGTTGGCACTAGTCTACGAGCAGTACTTC. This sequence encodes CASSQELALVYEQYF.

This clonotype was seen repeatedly, ten times or more. CDR3: CASSQVQGEDGYTF. As DNA, the CDR3 is TGTGCCAGCAGCCAAGTACAGGGAGAGGATGGCTACACCTTC. The genes are TRBV14 and TRBJ1-2; D is perhaps TRBD1 (6 bases). The CDR3 consists of 14 residues. Trimming took 1 base from V and 6 from J, leaving 12 bases between them. Germline-derived CDR1 and CDR2 are SGHDN and FVKESK.

This clonotype was seen many times. The V and J genes are TRBV5-6 and TRBJ1-6; 9 bases match TRBD1. V was pared by 0 bases and J by 10 bases, with 2 bases of the junction left unmatched. Germline V gene data show CDR1 as SGHDT and CDR2 as YYEEEE. This CDR3 is built from 14 residues. CDR3 region: CASSLATGGSPLHF. CDR3 DNA sequence: TGTGCCAGCAGCTTGGCGACAGGGGGATCACCCCTCCACTTT.

Many counts were recorded for this clonotype. This sequence joins TRBV10-3 and TRBJ2-3, with D unresolved. There are 16 residues in the CDR3. V gave up 6 bases and J gave up 0 bases, with 16 bases separating them. CDR1 and CDR2 (germline): ENHRY, SYGVKD. The CDR3 region is CAISSRALGSTDTQYF. The DNA of the CDR3 is TGTGCCATCAGCTCCCGGGCCCTGGGAAGCACAGATACGCAGTATTTT.